Each of the 20 T cell receptor beta chains below was sequenced from the same sample in a study of blood T cell repertoires in COVID-19. Using immunoSEQ multiplex PCR, the repertoire was profiled, and TCRdb retains in-frame clones only, with some absent. The sample has 250,000 or so clones, roughly 89% seen once. Sequencing was done on a sample of peripheral blood. The receptor set was obtained from a middle-aged woman who had recovered from COVID-19.

The CDR3 DNA is TGTGCCAGCAGCACAGGGGACGGAACTTATGGCTACACCTTC. Translating it yields CASSTGDGTYGYTF. The genes are TRBV5-5 and TRBJ1-2; 7 bases agree with TRBD1. Germline V gene data show CDR1 as SGHKS and CDR2 as YYEKEE (reference sequence). V was clipped by 4 bases and J by 5 bases; unmatched bases: 8. There are 14 residues in the CDR3.

This clone came up a few times. The chain has TRBV15 and TRBJ1-5, with 9 bases fitting TRBD1. The CDR3 consists of 16 residues. Germline trimming cut 3 bases from V and 7 bases from J; bases unmatched to any gene: 10. Germline V gene lookup returns CDR1 LNHNV and CDR2 YYDKDF (reference sequence). CDR3 sequence reads: CATSRQEGTGRQPQHF. For the CDR3, the DNA is TGTGCCACCAGCAGGCAAGAGGGGACAGGGAGGCAGCCCCAGCATTTT.

CDR3 DNA sequence: TGTGCCAGCAGTTTATCTGGACTGAGGCAAGAGACCCAGTACTTC. Its translation is CASSLSGLRQETQYF. The V call is TRBV28, the J call TRBJ2-5, with D tentatively TRBD2 (5 bases). Trimming left V 1 base short and J 2 bases short, with 11 bases between. Germline V gene sequence: CDR1 MDHEN, CDR2 SYDVKM. The CDR3 has 15 amino acids.

This sequence joins TRBV3-1 (or the pseudogene TRBV3-2) and TRBJ2-5; a possible D gene is TRBD2 (6 bases). The CDR3 is 14 residues long. V gave up 2 bases and J gave up 5 bases, with 12 bases separating them. Germline V gene sequence: CDR1 LGHDT, CDR2 YNNKEL (reference sequence). In DNA form, the CDR3 reads TGTGCCAGCAGCCAATATACTAGCAAGGAGACCCAGTACTTC. Its protein is CASSQYTSKETQYF.

The chain uses TRBV7-6 and TRBJ2-5, with D uncertain. V lost 5 bases and J 1 base, leaving 5 bases between the germline ends. In germline, CDR1 is SGHVS, CDR2 FNYEAQ. This CDR3 is 12 amino acids long. This CDR3 is CASSNFQETQYF. For the CDR3, the DNA is TGTGCCAGCAGCAACTTCCAAGAGACCCAGTACTTC.

The chain recombines TRBV19 with TRBJ1-1, with 7 bases that match TRBD1. The CDR3 sequence is 15 residues long. The trim removed 1 base at V and 0 bases at J, leaving 2 bases unmatched. Germline V gene sequence: CDR1 LNHDA, CDR2 SQIVND (reference sequence). The CDR3 DNA reads as TGTGCCAGTAGTATAGCCGGGACAGTGAACACTGAAGCTTTCTTT. Its translation is CASSIAGTVNTEAFF.

The chain links TRBV11-3 to TRBJ2-7, with 7 nucleotides matching TRBD1. Germline CDR1 SGHNT, CDR2 YENEEA. The CDR3 consists of 14 residues. J was trimmed by 1 base and V by 5 bases; bases with no gene match: 5. The CDR3: CASSTSTGSYEQYF. CDR3 coding DNA: TGTGCCAGCAGCACGTCGACAGGGTCCTACGAGCAGTACTTC.

This chain links TRBV19 with TRBJ2-5; 7 bases match TRBD1. CDR1 is LNHDA, CDR2 SQIVND, per germline (reference sequence). The CDR3 has 15 amino acids. V lost 6 bases and J lost 1; bases outside the gene matches: 8. CDR3 coding DNA: TGTGCCAGTAGAGTAACAGGGGTCAGCCAAGAGACCCAGTACTTC. Encoded protein: CASRVTGVSQETQYF.

The V and J genes are TRBV14 and TRBJ2-1, with 7 bases aligning to TRBD1. Germline lookup yields CDR1 SGHDN and CDR2 FVKESK. The V gene end was trimmed by 1 base and the J gene end by 2 bases; junction bases not matched to a gene: 2. This CDR3 is 15 amino acids long. The CDR3 loop reads CASSQGQGTYNEQFF. In DNA, the CDR3 is TGTGCCAGCAGCCAAGGACAGGGCACCTACAATGAGCAGTTCTTC.

The chain uses TRBV5-1 and TRBJ1-2; D not certain. The ends were cut back, 0 bases at V and 2 bases at J, with 8 bases in the middle. The CDR3 has 14 amino acids. Looked up from germline, CDR1 is SGHRS and CDR2 is YFSETQ. This CDR3 reads CASSLESVNYGYTF. The CDR3 coding sequence is TGCGCCAGCAGCTTGGAGTCGGTGAACTATGGCTACACCTTC.

The chain joins TRBV10-1 to TRBJ2-2, with 9 nucleotides matching TRBD2. CDR1 is WNHNN and CDR2 is SYGVQD in the germline V gene (reference sequence). V shed 5 bases and J 1 base; nucleotides not matched to a gene: 11. CDR3 size: 18 residues. CDR3 in amino acids: CASSTGTSILENTGELFF. CDR3 bases: TGCGCCAGCAGTACCGGGACTAGCATCTTAGAGAACACCGGGGAGCTGTTTTTT.

The chain recombines TRBV2 with TRBJ1-6; D gene ambiguous. Germline V lookup: CDR1 SNHLY, CDR2 FYNNEI. This CDR3 is built from 13 residues. Between the trimmed V and J ends, which lost 8 bases and 7 bases, there was a span of 12 bases. Here the CDR3 reads CASGGQENSPLHF. CDR3 sequence (DNA): TGTGCCAGCGGCGGGCAAGAAAATTCACCCCTCCACTTT.

This clone was recorded only once. This chain joins TRBV9 and TRBJ1-1; no firm D call. The CDR3 loop spans 14 amino acids. The germline V and J ends were trimmed by 6 bases and 4 bases, with 16 bases remaining between them. Germline V gives CDR1 SGDLS, CDR2 YYNGEE. The CDR3 coding sequence is TGTGCCAGCACCGGTCGCGTAAATGGCACTGAAGCTTTCTTT. Residues: CASTGRVNGTEAFF.

The J gene is TRBJ2-1, the V gene TRBV24-1; 8 bases fit TRBD2. CDR1 and CDR2 (germline): KGHDR, SFDVKD. CDR3 size: 13 residues. The V gene end was trimmed by 3 bases and the J gene end by 9 bases; junction bases not matched to a gene: 3. Written as DNA, the CDR3 is TGTGCCACCAGTGATCCAACTAGCGGTGAGCAGTTCTTC. Protein product: CATSDPTSGEQFF.

The chain links TRBV14 to TRBJ2-1, with a possible D match to TRBD1 (5 bases). Trimming cost V 5 bases and J 3 bases, with 17 bases left between them. Germline CDR1 SGHDN, CDR2 FVKESK. The CDR3 contains 16 residues. The CDR3 DNA reads TGTGCCAGCAGCTCGCGCCCAGGGTGGAACTACAATGAGCAGTTCTTC. This sequence encodes CASSSRPGWNYNEQFF.

The V and J genes are TRBV19 and TRBJ2-7; 7 bases agree with TRBD1. The CDR3 length is 13 residues. The J segment lost 3 bases and the V segment lost 5 bases, leaving 4 bases of the junction unmatched. Germline CDR1 and CDR2: LNHDA and SQIVND (reference sequence). DNA for the CDR3: TGTGCCAGTAGTTTGACAGGGTACTACGAGCAGTACTTC. Residues: CASSLTGYYEQYF.

This rearrangement joins TRBV3-1 (or the pseudogene TRBV3-2) to TRBJ1-6; D might be TRBD1 (6 bases). V gave up 7 bases and J gave up 10 bases, with 11 bases separating them. The germline V gene has CDR1 LGHDT and CDR2 YNNKEL (reference sequence). The CDR3 totals 12 residues. The CDR3: CASMGAGSPLHF. The CDR3 coding sequence is TGTGCCAGCATGGGGGCTGGCTCACCCCTCCACTTT.

The V call is TRBV28, the J call TRBJ1-3, with unresolved D. Germline CDR1 MDHEN, CDR2 SYDVKM. The CDR3 runs 14 residues. V was clipped by 5 bases and J by 0 bases, with 8 bases between them. CDR3 sequence: CASSRLSSGNTIYF. CDR3 in DNA: TGTGCCAGCAGTAGACTGTCCTCTGGAAACACCATATATTTT.

The chain recombines TRBV15 with TRBJ1-1; D uncertain. The ends were cut back, 0 bases at V and 6 bases at J, with 17 bases in the middle. The CDR3 runs to 16 residues. The germline CDR1 and CDR2 sequences are LNHNV and YYDKDF (reference sequence). The CDR3 reads CATSRDAGYLGAEAFF. CDR3 sequence (DNA): TGTGCCACCAGCAGAGATGCGGGATATCTCGGCGCTGAAGCTTTCTTT.

The chain employs TRBV9 and TRBJ2-1; TRBD2 agrees at 12 bases. J gave up 7 bases and V 3 bases, and 8 bases lay outside the gene matches. The CDR3 extends over 16 amino acids. From germline, CDR1 is SGDLS and CDR2 YYNGEE. This chain's CDR3 is CASSGEITSGGNEQFF. In nucleotides, the CDR3 is TGTGCCAGCAGCGGGGAGATAACTAGCGGGGGGAATGAGCAGTTCTTC. Variable domain in full (rest from reference TRBV9 and TRBJ2-1): DSGVTQTPKHLITATGQRVTLRCSPRSGDLSVYWYQQSLDQGLQFLIQYYNGEERAKGNILERFSAQQFPDLHSELNLSSLELGDSALYFCASSGEITSGGNEQFFGPGTRLTVL.